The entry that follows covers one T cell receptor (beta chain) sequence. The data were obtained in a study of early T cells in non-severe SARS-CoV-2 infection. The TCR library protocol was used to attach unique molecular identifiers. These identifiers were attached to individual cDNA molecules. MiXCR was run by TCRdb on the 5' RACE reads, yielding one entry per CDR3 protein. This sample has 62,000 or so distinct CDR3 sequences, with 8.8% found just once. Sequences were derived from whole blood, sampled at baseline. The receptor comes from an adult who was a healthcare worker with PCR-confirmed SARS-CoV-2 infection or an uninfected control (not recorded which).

The CDR3 here is CASSFSEGRYTEAFF. The CDR3 nucleotides are TGTGCCAGCAGCTTCAGCGAAGGCAGGTACACTGAAGCTTTCTTT. The genes are TRBV5-6 and TRBJ1-1; D is unclear. Trimming pared 2 bases from V and 3 bases from J, leaving 14 bases between. The germline V gene encodes CDR1 SGHDT and CDR2 YYEEEE. The CDR3 has 15 residues.